The 28 T cell receptor beta chains in this list originate from one sample, sequenced in a study of CD8+ T cells in alopecia areata. Following RNA extraction, reverse transcription yielded cDNA that acted as the sequencing template. TCRdb's copy holds only in-frame clones and misses some; the assay was immunoSEQ multiplex PCR. The data hold 140,000 or so clones, with 40% to 55% observed a single time. The material sequenced was CD4+ T cells sorted from blood, taken at week 0. These receptors all come from a human donor with alopecia areata.

The chain combines TRBV30 with TRBJ1-1; no clear D. Deletions cut 2 bases from V and 11 bases from J, with 12 bases between. Germline V lookup: CDR1 GTSNPN, CDR2 SVGIG (reference sequence). This CDR3 region has 11 residues. This CDR3 reads CAWSQLVSAFF. CDR3 nucleotides: TGTGCCTGGAGTCAGCTAGTGAGTGCTTTCTTT. Based on the CDR3 plus reference TRBV30 and TRBJ1-1, the full variable domain is SQTIHQWPATLVQPVGSPLSLECTVEGTSNPNLYWYRQAAGRGLQLLFYSVGIGQISSEVPQNLSASRPQDRQFILSSKKLLLSDSGFYLCAWSQLVSAFFGQGTRLTVV.

The rearrangement links TRBV4-2 to TRBJ2-2, with 14 bases fitting TRBD2. The trim removed 4 bases at V and 0 bases at J, leaving 4 bases unmatched. This CDR3 comprises 18 residues. CDR1 and CDR2 from the germline V gene are LGHNA and YNFKEQ. CDR3 sequence reads: CASSPRLAGGPNTGELFF. In DNA, the CDR3 is TGTGCCAGCAGCCCCCGACTAGCGGGAGGGCCGAACACCGGGGAGCTGTTTTTT.

This clone was found a few times. The chain couples TRBV29-1 to TRBJ2-7, with D perhaps being TRBD1 or TRBD2 (6 bases each). The CDR3 is 13 residues long. The ends were cut back, 6 bases at V and 3 bases at J, with 15 bases in the middle. Germline lookup yields CDR1 SQVTM and CDR2 ANQGSEA. For the CDR3, the DNA is TGCAGCGTCCGGGGGCCCCAAGTCTACGAGCAGTACTTC. This encodes CSVRGPQVYEQYF.

There are a few counts of this clone. The rearrangement joins TRBV7-2 to TRBJ2-3; 10 nucleotides align to TRBD2. V was clipped by 3 bases and J by 5 bases; unmatched bases: 8. In germline, CDR1 is SGHTA, CDR2 FQGNSA. The CDR3 has 16 residues. The CDR3 DNA is TGTGCCAGCAGCTTTGGTAGCGGGAGGCCTGGAGATACGCAGTATTTT. It encodes CASSFGSGRPGDTQYF.

A few counts support this clone. The V and J genes are TRBV7-2 and TRBJ2-1; D might be TRBD1 (7 bases). The CDR3 has 15 residues. The germline V and J ends were trimmed by 2 bases and 6 bases, with 14 bases remaining between them. Germline V CDR1 and CDR2: SGHTA, FQGNSA. CDR3 region: CASSLSNQGGNEQFF. The CDR3 nucleotides read TGTGCCAGCAGCTTATCAAACCAGGGGGGCAATGAGCAGTTCTTC.

This sequence joins TRBV27 and TRBJ2-7, with 11 bases aligning to TRBD1. With 6 bases clipped from V and 4 bases from J, the junction kept 14 bases outside the gene matches. The CDR3 is 17 residues long. CDR1 MNHEY and CDR2 SMNVEV come from the germline V gene (reference sequence). Here the CDR3 reads CASSFNPGTGGRYEQYF. The CDR3 DNA sequence: TGTGCCAGCAGCTTCAACCCCGGGACAGGGGGAAGGTACGAGCAGTACTTC.

The chain uses TRBV6-5 and TRBJ2-7, with D possibly TRBD2 on 5 matching bases. Germline CDR1 reads MNHEY; CDR2 reads SVGAGI. The V and J ends lost 3 bases and 1 base respectively, with 10 bases between them. CDR3 length: 14 residues. CDR3 protein: CASSYGERSYEQYF. The CDR3 DNA follows: TGTGCCAGCAGTTATGGGGAGAGGTCCTACGAGCAGTACTTC.

This clone was seen just once. The V and J genes are TRBV18 and TRBJ2-7; TRBD1 aligns across 7 bases. The CDR3 covers 14 residues. J was trimmed by 6 bases and V by 3 bases; bases with no gene match: 8. Germline CDR1 and CDR2: KGHSH and LQKENI. The CDR3 coding sequence is TGTGCCAGCTCACCGACGAGGGACAGCCCCGAGCAGTACTTC. Its translation is CASSPTRDSPEQYF.

This rearrangement joins TRBV30 to TRBJ2-2; no reliable D call. V dropped 0 bases and J dropped 0 bases, with 5 bases sitting between them. Germline values: CDR1 GTSNPN, CDR2 SVGIG (reference sequence). This CDR3 is built from 14 residues. CDR3 in amino acids: CAWSVTSNTGELFF. CDR3 nucleotides: TGTGCCTGGAGTGTAACTTCGAACACCGGGGAGCTGTTTTTT.

The gene calls are TRBV29-1 and TRBJ2-3, with D perhaps TRBD1 (6 bases). This CDR3 region has 12 residues. Per germline, CDR1 SQVTM and CDR2 ANQGSEA. The germline V and J ends were trimmed by 6 bases and 3 bases, with 10 bases remaining between them. The CDR3: CSVEQGTDTQYF. The DNA of the CDR3 is TGCAGCGTGGAACAGGGTACAGATACGCAGTATTTT.

The V gene is TRBV6-5, the J gene TRBJ2-1; 9 nucleotides agree with TRBD2. The CDR3 length is 16 residues. CDR1 and CDR2 from the germline V gene are MNHEY and SVGAGI. Germline trimming cut 2 bases from V and 0 bases from J; bases unmatched to any gene: 2. The CDR3 region has the DNA TGTGCCAGCAGTTACCTTAGCGGGAGCTCCTACAATGAGCAGTTCTTC. Protein: CASSYLSGSSYNEQFF.

This clone came up once. The chain has TRBV4-3 and TRBJ1-5; no definite D call. The CDR3 has 15 residues. Germline V lookup: CDR1 LGHNA, CDR2 YSLEER. Between the trimmed V and J ends, which lost 0 bases and 6 bases, there was a span of 12 bases. The CDR3 spells CASSQDGRVPQPQHF. The CDR3 region has the DNA TGCGCCAGCAGCCAAGATGGGAGGGTGCCTCAGCCCCAGCATTTT.

The chain has TRBV7-6 and TRBJ2-1, with TRBD2 matching 10 bases. The CDR3 loop spans 15 amino acids. CDR1 and CDR2 from the germline V gene are SGHVS and FNYEAQ. V lost 5 bases and J lost 0; bases outside the gene matches: 1. The CDR3, as DNA: TGTGCCAGCAGCCCTAGCGGGAGCTCCTACAATGAGCAGTTCTTC. Translating gives CASSPSGSSYNEQFF.

This clone came up a few times. The chain carries TRBV6-6 and TRBJ1-3; TRBD1 matches 8 bases. Germline-derived CDR1 and CDR2 are MNHNY and SVGAGI (reference sequence). V dropped 7 bases and J dropped 2; count of bases not matched to a gene: 7. The CDR3 runs to 15 residues. CDR3 sequence (DNA): TGTGCCAGCACCGTAACAGGGGGGGCTGGAAACACCATATATTTT. Its protein is CASTVTGGAGNTIYF.

This clone was seen a few times. This rearrangement joins TRBV4-2 to TRBJ2-7; 8 positions match TRBD2. Germline V gives CDR1 LGHNA, CDR2 YNFKEQ. This CDR3 spans 15 amino acids. After removal of 4 bases from V and 2 bases from J, the junction contained 7 bases not matched to a gene. CDR3 loop: CASSPSSGRPYEQYF. The CDR3 DNA reads as TGTGCCAGCAGCCCTTCAAGCGGGAGACCCTACGAGCAGTACTTC.

The gene calls are TRBV30 and TRBJ2-1; D tentatively fits TRBD1 or TRBD2 (6 bases each). This CDR3 contains 15 residues. V was trimmed by 3 bases and J by 6 bases, leaving 18 bases between them. Germline-derived CDR1 and CDR2 are GTSNPN and SVGIG (reference sequence). CDR3 protein: CAWRLSREQGNEQFF. CDR3 DNA sequence: TGTGCCTGGAGGCTGTCGCGGGAACAGGGCAATGAGCAGTTCTTC.

A few counts support this clone. This rearrangement joins TRBV4-3 to TRBJ2-3, with 8 bases matching TRBD2. Germline values: CDR1 LGHNA, CDR2 YSLEER. With V trimmed by 5 bases and J by 6 bases, 19 bases remained unmatched. The CDR3 has 18 amino acids. Here the CDR3 DNA reads TGCGCCAGCAGCTCCAGGGCTAGCGGGTTGGCCCGATTGGATACGCAGTATTTT. It encodes CASSSRASGLARLDTQYF.

This sequence joins TRBV5-1 and TRBJ2-5; the match to TRBD1 covers 7 bases. The J call is uncertain, as TRBJ2-7 better fits the DNA end. The CDR3 is made up of 15 amino acids. Germline CDR1 is SGHRS and CDR2 is YFSETQ. Written as DNA, the CDR3 is TGCGCCAGCAGCCGGACAGGAGGAGACTCCTACGAGCAGTACTTC. Protein product: CASSRTGGDSYEQYF.

The table lists this clone with a few counts. This chain connects TRBV30 to TRBJ1-2, with D maybe TRBD1 (5 bases). Trimming left V 3 bases short and J 3 bases short, with 14 bases between. In germline, CDR1 is GTSNPN, CDR2 SVGIG (reference sequence). CDR3 size: 14 residues. In DNA, the CDR3 is TGTGCCTGGAGACGGGCCAGGGCAGACTATGGCTACACCTTC. Protein: CAWRRARADYGYTF.

This sequence joins TRBV5-1 and TRBJ2-2; the D gene is possibly TRBD1 (5 bases). The V gene lost 3 bases and the J gene lost 1 base, with 10 bases spanning the gap. In germline, CDR1 is SGHRS, CDR2 YFSETQ. This CDR3 has 15 residues. CDR3 residues: CASSSAGQNTGELFF. DNA of the CDR3: TGCGCCAGCAGCTCCGCTGGACAGAACACCGGGGAGCTGTTTTTT. Complete variable domain (other parts from reference TRBV5-1 and TRBJ2-2): KAGVTQTPRYLIKTRGQQVTLSCSPISGHRSVSWYQQTPGQGLQFLFEYFSETQRNKGNFPGRFSGRQFSNSRSEMNVSTLELGDSALYLCASSSAGQNTGELFFGEGSRLTVL.

The V and J genes are TRBV7-3 and TRBJ2-2, with 7 nucleotides matching TRBD2. Germline V gene data show CDR1 as SGHTA and CDR2 as FQGTGA. This CDR3 region has 15 residues. V lost 6 bases and J lost 3; bases outside the gene matches: 7. In nucleotides, the CDR3 is TGTGCCAGCAGAGGCGGGAGTACGGACACCGGGGAGCTGTTTTTT. This sequence encodes CASRGGSTDTGELFF.

The V call is TRBV27, the J call TRBJ2-3, with D perhaps TRBD2 (5 bases). CDR1 is MNHEY, CDR2 SMNVEV, per germline (reference sequence). V gave up 4 bases and J gave up 2 bases, with 22 bases separating them. The length of the CDR3 is 18 residues. CDR3 residues: CASSSSPSRAIFTDTQYF. CDR3 in DNA: TGTGCCAGCAGTTCGTCTCCCTCGCGGGCTATTTTCACAGATACGCAGTATTTT.

The chain links TRBV18 to TRBJ2-7; D is possibly TRBD1 (6 bases). V lost 6 bases to trimming and J lost 3 bases, with 9 bases between them. The CDR3 consists of 12 residues. CDR1 and CDR2 from the germline V gene are KGHSH and LQKENI. Here the CDR3 reads CASSRDNYEQYF. The CDR3 DNA reads as TGTGCCAGCTCCCGGGACAACTACGAGCAGTACTTC.

The chain carries TRBV30 and TRBJ1-3; D is uncertain. Germline V lookup: CDR1 GTSNPN, CDR2 SVGIG (reference sequence). The CDR3 extends over 15 amino acids. Trimming left V 0 bases short and J 4 bases short, with 13 bases between. CDR3 protein: CAWSVQKGSGNTIYF. In DNA form, the CDR3 reads TGTGCCTGGAGTGTACAAAAAGGGTCCGGAAACACCATATATTTT.

The V gene is TRBV7-2, the J gene TRBJ1-1; perhaps TRBD1 as D (5 bases). This CDR3 has 17 amino acids. Trimming took off 1 base at V and 7 bases at J, with 22 bases between the two ends. CDR1 and CDR2 (germline): SGHTA, FQGNSA. CDR3 nucleotide sequence: TGTGCCAGCAGCTTAGAATCGTTCCGGGGGAGGGCCCGTGAAGCTTTCTTT. Translating it yields CASSLESFRGRAREAFF.

The V gene is TRBV19, the J gene TRBJ2-5, with a tentative D call TRBD1 (6 bases). The CDR3 is made up of 13 amino acids. Germline V gives CDR1 LNHDA, CDR2 SQIVND (reference sequence). V shed 8 bases and J shed 2 bases, with 12 bases lying between them. CDR3 residues: CASATGLQETQYF. The CDR3 bases are TGTGCCAGTGCTACAGGGCTTCAAGAGACCCAGTACTTC.

J is TRBJ1-2 and V is TRBV20-1; no clear D gene. The CDR3 extends over 11 amino acids. Germline V gene data show CDR1 as DFQATT and CDR2 as SNEGSKA (reference sequence). The V and J ends lost 1 base and 9 bases respectively, with 9 bases between them. CDR3 in DNA: TGCAGTGCTAGAGCCCTTGGTCGCTACACCTTC. Encoded protein: CSARALGRYTF.

V is TRBV27 and J is TRBJ1-1, with 7 bases lining up with TRBD1. The J segment lost 4 bases and the V segment lost 5 bases, leaving 4 bases of the junction unmatched. Per germline, CDR1 MNHEY and CDR2 SMNVEV (reference sequence). The CDR3 extends over 13 amino acids. CDR3 in amino acids: CASSPQGGTEAFF. The CDR3 DNA reads TGTGCCAGCAGTCCTCAGGGGGGCACTGAAGCTTTCTTT.